Presented here are 31 T cell receptor beta chains from one specimen sequenced in a study of blood T cell repertoires in COVID-19. Sequenced by immunoSEQ multiplex PCR; TCRdb stores in-frame clones only, minus some. The repertoire has 40,000 to 60,000 clones, 75% to 85% of them found once; the top ten carry roughly 8.2%. The sequenced sample consisted of peripheral blood. These receptors all come from a human donor in a cohort sampled during active COVID-19.

The chain recombines TRBV7-2 with TRBJ1-2; D gene unclear. Per the germline V gene, CDR1 is SGHTA and CDR2 is FQGNSA. Trimming stripped 2 bases from V and 0 bases from J, with 13 bases between. The CDR3 runs 16 residues. CDR3 loop: CASSLLIAVANYGYTF. DNA of the CDR3: TGTGCCAGCAGCTTACTTATCGCGGTAGCTAACTATGGCTACACCTTC.

The chain uses TRBV28 and TRBJ2-4; 7 bases line up with TRBD1. The CDR3 has 15 residues. In germline, CDR1 is MDHEN, CDR2 SYDVKM. V dropped 4 bases and J dropped 7; count of bases not matched to a gene: 10. The CDR3 spells CASSSMRTGGNIQYF. The CDR3 DNA follows: TGTGCCAGCAGTTCTATGAGGACAGGCGGGAACATTCAGTACTTC.

This chain joins TRBV5-1 and TRBJ2-7, with 7 bases identical to TRBD1. This CDR3 region has 12 residues. V shed 0 bases and J 7 bases; nucleotides not matched to a gene: 1. The germline V gene has CDR1 SGHRS and CDR2 YFSETQ. The CDR3 bases are TGCGCCAGCAGCTTGGCGGGACAGGAGCAGTACTTC. This gives the protein CASSLAGQEQYF.

The V call is TRBV4-2, the J call TRBJ2-1, with D hard to call. The CDR3 is 16 residues long. CDR1 is LGHNA and CDR2 is YNFKEQ in the germline V gene. Deletions cut 0 bases from V and 2 bases from J, with 11 bases between. CDR3 loop: CASSQDYLTTYNEQFF. In nucleotides, the CDR3 is TGTGCCAGCAGCCAAGACTACCTAACTACCTACAATGAGCAGTTCTTC.

This clone appeared a few times. The rearrangement joins TRBV24-1 to TRBJ1-3; D not resolved. CDR1 is KGHDR and CDR2 is SFDVKD in the germline V gene. V gave up 5 bases and J gave up 2 bases, with 3 bases separating them. The CDR3 has 12 residues. The CDR3 loop is CATSAPGNTIYF. DNA of the CDR3: TGTGCCACCAGTGCTCCTGGAAACACCATATATTTT.

CDR3 in amino acids: CASSSGTAYPNQPQHF. The CDR3, as DNA: TGTGCCAGCAGTTCCGGGACAGCCTATCCAAATCAGCCCCAGCATTTT. This sequence joins TRBV27 and TRBJ1-5; TRBD1 agrees at 7 bases. V shed 4 bases and J 4 bases; nucleotides not matched to a gene: 10. CDR1 MNHEY and CDR2 SMNVEV come from the germline V gene (reference sequence). The CDR3 covers 16 residues.

This chain connects TRBV7-8 to TRBJ2-6; a weak D match, TRBD1 (5 bases). Germline CDR1 SGHVS, CDR2 FQNEAQ. The V end was cut by 1 base, the J end by 0 bases, with 13 bases between. This CDR3 is built from 18 residues. CDR3 sequence: CASSLGIDSYSGANVLTF. The CDR3 region has the DNA TGTGCCAGCAGCTTAGGCATCGACAGCTACTCTGGGGCCAACGTCCTGACTTTC. Full variable domain (missing parts from reference TRBV7-8 and TRBJ2-6): GAGVSQSPRYKVAKRGQDVALRCDPISGHVSLFWYQQALGQGPEFLTYFQNEAQLDKSGLPSDRFFAERPEGSVSTLKIQRTQQEDSAVYLCASSLGIDSYSGANVLTFGAGSRLTVL.

The chain combines TRBV19 with TRBJ2-1, with 9 nucleotides matching TRBD2. Germline-derived CDR1 and CDR2 are LNHDA and SQIVND (reference sequence). The CDR3 loop spans 15 amino acids. V was pared by 9 bases and J by 4 bases, with 10 bases of the junction left unmatched. The CDR3 nucleotides read TGTGCCAGCATAGCGGGAGAAGCGGGATACAATGAGCAGTTCTTC. Translated, it gives CASIAGEAGYNEQFF.

This chain links TRBV7-9 with TRBJ1-5, with D perhaps matching TRBD1 (6 bases). The CDR3 totals 13 residues. V lost 5 bases to trimming and J lost 7 bases, with 12 bases between them. Germline-derived CDR1 and CDR2 are SEHNR and FQNEAQ (reference sequence). The DNA for the CDR3 is TGTGCCAGCAGCCTAACAGGGCAGCAGCCCCAGCATTTT. Its translation is CASSLTGQQPQHF.

The chain recombines TRBV18 with TRBJ2-7; 8 bases are a match to TRBD1. J was trimmed by 6 bases and V by 3 bases; bases with no gene match: 4. The CDR3 has 13 residues. Germline values: CDR1 KGHSH, CDR2 LQKENI. The CDR3 reads CASSPIDRGEQYF. CDR3 DNA: TGTGCCAGCTCACCCATAGACAGGGGCGAGCAGTACTTC.

This clone was seen once. The chain couples TRBV10-3 to TRBJ2-1; TRBD1 aligns across 7 bases. Losses at the gene ends were 7 bases for V and 4 bases for J; bases not matched to a gene: 7. Germline-derived CDR1 and CDR2 are ENHRY and SYGVKD. This CDR3 has 14 residues. CDR3 sequence: CAITHDRDYNEQFF. CDR3 sequence (DNA): TGTGCCATCACCCATGACAGGGATTACAATGAGCAGTTCTTC.

J is TRBJ2-2 and V is TRBV11-3; 10 nucleotides line up with TRBD1. V dropped 3 bases and J dropped 5; count of bases not matched to a gene: 3. The CDR3 has 15 amino acids. Germline-derived CDR1 and CDR2 are SGHNT and YENEEA. CDR3 region: CASSFGQGVTGELFF. The CDR3 DNA reads as TGTGCCAGCAGCTTTGGACAGGGGGTGACCGGGGAGCTGTTTTTT.

The rearrangement uses TRBV28 and TRBJ2-5; 7 bases fit TRBD1. Trimming cost V 6 bases and J 5 bases; bases outside gene matches: 12. CDR3 length: 15 residues. Germline V gives CDR1 MDHEN, CDR2 SYDVKM. The CDR3 DNA reads as TGTGCCAGCAGCCGATCCCTGACAGGGAAGGAGACCCAGTACTTC. Its protein product is CASSRSLTGKETQYF. Drawing the rest from reference TRBV28 and TRBJ2-5, the complete variable domain is DVKVTQSSRYLVKRTGEKVFLECVQDMDHENMFWYRQDPGLGLRLIYFSYDVKMKEKGDIPEGYSVSREKKERFSLILESASTNQTSMYLCASSRSLTGKETQYFGPGTRLLVL.

This chain uses TRBV11-2 with TRBJ2-7; D call uncertain. Trimming removed 5 bases at V and 0 bases at J, with 5 bases between. This CDR3 region has 12 residues. The germline gives CDR1 SGHAT, CDR2 FQNNGV. The CDR3 nucleotides read TGTGCCAGCAGCCCCCGCTCCTACGAGCAGTACTTC. Residues: CASSPRSYEQYF.

The chain joins TRBV4-3 to TRBJ1-1, with a possible D match to TRBD1 (5 bases). Trimming stripped 1 base from V and 0 bases from J, with 9 bases between. The CDR3 extends over 15 amino acids. From germline, CDR1 is LGHNA and CDR2 YSLEER. The CDR3 DNA follows: TGCGCCAGCAGCCAAGGGTTCAGGGTGAACACTGAAGCTTTCTTT. Translation: CASSQGFRVNTEAFF.

The chain recombines TRBV7-2 with TRBJ1-6, with 7 bases matching TRBD1. The CDR3 length is 15 residues. With V trimmed by 5 bases and J by 4 bases, 5 bases remained unmatched. CDR1 and CDR2 from the germline V gene are SGHTA and FQGNSA. This CDR3 is CASSPPGQYNSPLHF. DNA for the CDR3: TGTGCCAGCAGCCCCCCGGGACAGTATAATTCACCCCTCCACTTT.

This chain joins TRBV30 and TRBJ2-5; TRBD1 aligns across 12 bases. J gave up 5 bases and V 1 base, and 5 bases lay outside the gene matches. The V gene's germline CDR1 is GTSNPN and CDR2 SVGIG (reference sequence). CDR3 length: 15 residues. CDR3 DNA: TGTGCCTGGAGTGCCCGGGACAGGGGGCGGGAGACCCAGTACTTC. Protein product: CAWSARDRGRETQYF.

The chain employs TRBV24-1 and TRBJ2-3; 9 bases fit TRBD2. Germline assignment: CDR1 KGHDR and CDR2 SFDVKD. The V segment lost 4 bases and the J segment 3 bases; nucleotides outside the gene matches: 1. The CDR3 has 14 amino acids. The DNA of the CDR3 is TGTGCCACCAGTGAAGCGGGGGGTACAGATACGCAGTATTTT. Protein sequence: CATSEAGGTDTQYF.

The chain carries TRBV7-9 and TRBJ1-3; maybe TRBD1 (6 bases). The CDR3 is 15 amino acids. The V end lost 7 bases, the J end lost 0 bases, and 13 bases lay between the germline ends. Per germline, CDR1 SEHNR and CDR2 FQNEAQ (reference sequence). In DNA form, the CDR3 reads TGTGCCAGCACCCCAGGGGACCTCTCTGGAAACACCATATATTTT. It is translated as CASTPGDLSGNTIYF.

The rearrangement uses TRBV12-3 or TRBV12-4 and TRBJ1-2; D is perhaps TRBD1 (6 bases). The V end lost 5 bases, the J end lost 5 bases, and 12 bases lay between the germline ends. This CDR3 has 13 amino acids. The CDR3 coding sequence is TGTGCCAGCAGTACAGGGTCGGAATATGGCTACACCTTC. Translating gives CASSTGSEYGYTF.

The chain joins TRBV7-2 to TRBJ1-5; 7 bases line up with TRBD1. Germline assignment: CDR1 SGHTA and CDR2 FQGNSA. The junction had 5 bases not matched to a gene; V was cut back by 5 bases and J by 4 bases. The CDR3 runs to 14 residues. The DNA of the CDR3 is TGTGCCAGCAGCAAGACAGGGATTAATCAGCCCCAGCATTTT. Translated, it gives CASSKTGINQPQHF.

This clone was counted a single time. The V and J genes are TRBV5-1 and TRBJ2-3; 7 bases fit TRBD2. The germline V gene has CDR1 SGHRS and CDR2 YFSETQ. This CDR3 is 14 amino acids long. V lost 4 bases and J lost 6; bases outside the gene matches: 8. In nucleotides, the CDR3 is TGCGCCAGCAGCGCGGGAGCGGGCATGGATACGCAGTATTTT. Residues: CASSAGAGMDTQYF. The full variable domain, its missing parts supplied by reference TRBV5-1 and TRBJ2-3, is KAGVTQTPRYLIKTRGQQVTLSCSPISGHRSVSWYQQTPGQGLQFLFEYFSETQRNKGNFPGRFSGRQFSNSRSEMNVSTLELGDSALYLCASSAGAGMDTQYFGPGTRLTVL.

V is TRBV7-2 and J is TRBJ2-1, with D perhaps TRBD2 (6 bases). The CDR3 contains 13 residues. Germline V gene sequence: CDR1 SGHTA, CDR2 FQGNSA. V gave up 5 bases and J gave up 3 bases, with 8 bases separating them. Here the CDR3 DNA reads TGTGCCAGCAGCCGGGACTTCTACAATGAGCAGTTCTTC. Translating it yields CASSRDFYNEQFF. The entire variable domain, with the rest obtained from reference TRBV7-2 and TRBJ2-1, is as follows: GAGVSQSPSNKVTEKGKDVELRCDPISGHTALYWYRQSLGQGLEFLIYFQGNSAPDKSGLPSDRFSAERTGGSVSTLTIQRTQQEDSAVYLCASSRDFYNEQFFGPGTRLTVL.

This chain uses TRBV9 with TRBJ1-2; TRBD1 aligns across 9 bases. Trimming removed 4 bases from V and 6 bases from J; junction bases left unmatched: 10. Germline V gene sequence: CDR1 SGDLS, CDR2 YYNGEE. The CDR3 covers 15 residues. The CDR3 DNA reads as TGTGCCAGCAGCTTACAAGTTTGGGACAGGGATGGCTACACCTTC. Protein: CASSLQVWDRDGYTF.

The chain uses TRBV7-9 and TRBJ1-4; D ambiguous. This CDR3 is built from 14 residues. Per germline, CDR1 SEHNR and CDR2 FQNEAQ (reference sequence). Trimming removed 5 bases from V and 5 bases from J, with 12 bases in between. The CDR3 here is CASSKGAGNEKLFF. The DNA of the CDR3 is TGTGCCAGCAGCAAAGGAGCCGGGAATGAAAAACTGTTTTTT.

This chain uses TRBV5-1 with TRBJ2-7; TRBD1 agrees at 10 bases. V lost 4 bases, J lost 0 bases, and 1 base stayed unmatched. CDR1 is SGHRS and CDR2 is YFSETQ in the germline V gene. This CDR3 spans 14 amino acids. CDR3 coding DNA: TGCGCCAGCAGCGGACAGGGGGGCTCCTACGAGCAGTACTTC. Translated: CASSGQGGSYEQYF.

This clone was counted between two and nine times. The chain joins TRBV18 to TRBJ2-3, with D maybe TRBD1 (6 bases). The germline V gene encodes CDR1 KGHSH and CDR2 LQKENI. The CDR3 length is 14 residues. V was shortened by 2 bases and J by 1 base, with 7 bases between the two germline ends. CDR3 coding DNA: TGTGCCAGCTCACCAGGGGGCGGCACAGATACGCAGTATTTT. Amino acid sequence: CASSPGGGTDTQYF. Using reference TRBV18 and TRBJ2-3 for the parts outside the CDR3, the full variable domain is NAGVMQNPRHLVRRRGQEARLRCSPMKGHSHVYWYRQLPEEGLKFMVYLQKENIIDESGMPKERFSAEFPKEGPSILRIQQVVRGDSAAYFCASSPGGGTDTQYFGPGTRLTVL.

The chain employs TRBV19 and TRBJ2-2, with unresolved D. The CDR3 is 16 amino acids. Germline assignment: CDR1 LNHDA and CDR2 SQIVND (reference sequence). V shed 6 bases and J shed 1 base, with 15 bases lying between them. The CDR3 DNA reads as TGTGCCAGTAGCGATCCCTTCGTAGAGAACACCGGGGAGCTGTTTTTT. It codes for CASSDPFVENTGELFF.

V gene TRBV5-4 combines with J gene TRBJ1-1, with 9 bases aligning to TRBD1. Germline CDR1 SGHNT, CDR2 YYREEE (reference sequence). The J segment lost 5 bases and the V segment lost 4 bases, leaving 9 bases of the junction unmatched. The CDR3 runs to 15 residues. CDR3 residues: CASSVTGGKGTEAFF. As DNA, the CDR3 is TGTGCCAGCAGCGTTACAGGGGGCAAGGGAACTGAAGCTTTCTTT.

The chain has TRBV19 and TRBJ1-2, with TRBD1 matching 9 bases. Per the germline V gene, CDR1 is LNHDA and CDR2 is SQIVND (reference sequence). The CDR3 is made up of 13 amino acids. With V trimmed by 7 bases and J by 4 bases, 4 bases remained unmatched. CDR3 coding DNA: TGTGCCAGTACCCCGGACAGGGGCTATGGCTACACCTTC. Protein product: CASTPDRGYGYTF. The whole variable domain, filled in from reference TRBV19 and TRBJ1-2, reads DGGITQSPKYLFRKEGQNVTLSCEQNLNHDAMYWYRQDPGQGLRLIYYSQIVNDFQKGDIAEGYSVSREKKESFPLTVTSAQKNPTAFYLCASTPDRGYGYTFGSGTRLTVV.

This chain links TRBV14 with TRBJ2-7; D is ambiguous. There are 14 residues in the CDR3. Trimming pared 4 bases from V and 4 bases from J, leaving 14 bases between. CDR1 is SGHDN, CDR2 FVKESK, per germline. The CDR3 coding sequence is TGTGCCAGCAGCCGTTACTACGACTCATACGAGCAGTACTTC. Translating gives CASSRYYDSYEQYF.